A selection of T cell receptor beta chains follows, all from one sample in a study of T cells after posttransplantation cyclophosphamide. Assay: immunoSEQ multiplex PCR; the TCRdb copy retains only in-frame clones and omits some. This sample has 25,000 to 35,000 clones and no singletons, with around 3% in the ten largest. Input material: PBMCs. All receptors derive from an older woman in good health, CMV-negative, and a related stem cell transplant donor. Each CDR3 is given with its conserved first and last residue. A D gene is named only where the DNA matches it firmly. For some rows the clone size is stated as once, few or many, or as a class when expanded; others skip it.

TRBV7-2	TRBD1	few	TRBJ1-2	CASRTGGVGNYGYTF	TGTGCCAGCAGGACAGGGGGCGTGGGTAACTATGGCTACACCTTC
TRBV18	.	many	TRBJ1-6	CASSRVSNSPLHF	TGTGCCAGCTCTAGGGTCTCCAATTCACCCCTCCACTTT
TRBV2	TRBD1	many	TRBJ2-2	CASSGLTGTGELFF	TGTGCCAGCAGTGGGTTGACAGGGACCGGGGAGCTGTTTTTT
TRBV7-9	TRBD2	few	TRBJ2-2	CASSDRLAGGGELFF	TGTGCCAGCAGCGATAGACTAGCGGGAGGCGGGGAGCTGTTTTTT
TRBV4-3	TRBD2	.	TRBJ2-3	CASSREVGGKVDTQYF	TGCGCCAGCAGCCGGGAAGTCGGGGGGAAGGTAGATACGCAGTATTTT
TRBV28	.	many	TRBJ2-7	CASTPGGGYEQYF	TGTGCCAGCACCCCGGGGGGCGGTTACGAGCAGTACTTC
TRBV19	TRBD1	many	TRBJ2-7	CASSPNRGYEQYF	TGTGCCAGTAGTCCTAACAGGGGCTACGAGCAGTACTTC
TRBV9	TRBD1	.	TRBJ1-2	CASSPQTGRNYGYTF	TGTGCCAGCAGCCCTCAGACAGGGCGTAACTATGGCTACACCTTC
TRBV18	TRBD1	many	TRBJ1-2	CASSPVDRARYGYTF	TGTGCCAGCTCACCCGTTGACAGGGCTAGGTATGGCTACACCTTC
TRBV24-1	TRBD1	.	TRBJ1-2	CATSDSLTGGYGYTF	TGTGCCACCAGTGATTCTCTGACAGGGGGTTATGGCTACACCTTC
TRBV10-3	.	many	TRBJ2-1	CAISETVSNEQFF	TGTGCCATCAGCGAAACAGTGTCCAATGAGCAGTTCTTC
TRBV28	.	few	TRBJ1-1	CASRIQGTEAFF	TGTGCCAGCAGGATACAGGGCACTGAAGCTTTCTTT
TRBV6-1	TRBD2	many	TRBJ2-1	CASKTSGSIEQFF	TGTGCCAGCAAGACTAGCGGGAGCATTGAGCAGTTCTTC
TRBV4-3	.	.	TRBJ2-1	CASSLTQREKQFF	TGCGCCAGCAGCCTAACACAGAGAGAGAAGCAGTTCTTC
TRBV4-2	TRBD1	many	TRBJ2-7	CASSGTGQGKNEQYF	TGTGCCAGCAGCGGAACGGGACAGGGGAAAAACGAGCAGTACTTC
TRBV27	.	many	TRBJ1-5	CASSLGGSGSNQPQHF	TGTGCCAGCTCCCTCGGGGGATCCGGCAGCAATCAGCCCCAGCATTTT
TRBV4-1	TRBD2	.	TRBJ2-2	CASSQKLATNTGELFF	TGCGCCAGCAGCCAAAAACTAGCGACGAACACCGGGGAGCTGTTTTTT
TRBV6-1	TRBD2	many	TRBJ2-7	CASSERLAASYEQYF	TGTGCCAGCAGTGAACGGCTAGCGGCCTCCTACGAGCAGTACTTC
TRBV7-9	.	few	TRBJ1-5	CASSLGTGFRSNQPQHF	TGTGCCAGCAGCTTAGGTACAGGGTTCCGTAGCAATCAGCCCCAGCATTTT
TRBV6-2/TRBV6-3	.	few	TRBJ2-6	CASSYRGGTGANVLTF	TGTGCCAGCAGTTACCGGGGAGGTACTGGGGCCAACGTCCTGACTTTC
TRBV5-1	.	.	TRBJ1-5	CASSFEGQPQHF	TGCGCCAGCAGTTTCGAGGGTCAGCCCCAGCATTTT
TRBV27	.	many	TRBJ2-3	CASSYTSSTDTQYF	TGTGCCAGCAGTTATACATCTAGCACAGATACGCAGTATTTT
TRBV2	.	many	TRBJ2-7	CASSDNRQLEQYF	TGTGCCAGCAGTGACAACAGGCAATTAGAGCAGTACTTC
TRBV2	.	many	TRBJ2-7	CASQRTRQNEQYF	TGTGCCAGCCAACGGACCCGACAGAACGAGCAGTACTTC
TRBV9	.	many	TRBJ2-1	CASSPWPPVSYNEQFF	TGTGCCAGCAGCCCATGGCCCCCCGTGTCCTACAATGAGCAGTTCTTC
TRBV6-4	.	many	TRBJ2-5	CASSDERAGWQETQYF	TGTGCCAGCAGTGACGAGAGGGCGGGTTGGCAAGAGACCCAGTACTTC
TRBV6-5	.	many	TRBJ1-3	CASSYSTGSGNTIYF	TGTGCCAGCAGTTACTCAACAGGGAGTGGAAACACCATATATTTT
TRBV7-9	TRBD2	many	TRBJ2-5	CASNVAGGRETQYF	TGTGCCAGCAACGTAGCGGGGGGGCGGGAGACCCAGTACTTC